The 32 T cell receptor beta chains given below trace back to one sample, sequenced in a study of blood T cells in healthy people across ages. It was with a sample-barcoded 5' primer and a J-beta primer mix that a second PCR of about 6 to 12 cycles was run. TCRdb itself ran the 5' RACE reads through MiXCR, one entry per CDR3 protein. The profile shows about 580,000 distinct CDR3 sequences, around half of them singletons. The sample was blood. These receptors all stem from a man older than 75 in good health.

The V gene is TRBV6-2 or TRBV6-3, the J gene TRBJ2-7; weak D call: TRBD1 (6 bases). This CDR3 region has 15 residues. Trimming left V 0 bases short and J 2 bases short, with 11 bases between. Germline CDR1 is MNHEY and CDR2 is SVGEGT. CDR3 region: CASSYSRDKTYEQYF. The CDR3 DNA is TGTGCCAGCAGTTACTCGAGGGACAAAACCTACGAGCAGTACTTC.

The CDR3 loop is CSVGTRGTEKLFF. The CDR3 region has the DNA TGCAGCGTTGGTACCCGAGGGACCGAAAAACTGTTTTTT. The rearrangement links TRBV29-1 to TRBJ1-4; TRBD1 is a possible D gene (5 bases). Trimming pared 4 bases from V and 8 bases from J, leaving 14 bases between. The CDR3 is 13 residues long. Germline V gene lookup returns CDR1 SQVTM and CDR2 ANQGSEA. Complete variable domain (other parts from reference TRBV29-1 and TRBJ1-4): SAVISQKPSRDICQRGTSLTIQCQVDSQVTMMFWYRQQPGQSLTLIATANQGSEATYESGFVIDKFPISRPNLTFSTLTVSNMSPEDSSIYLCSVGTRGTEKLFFGSGTQLSVL.

The table lists this clonotype with many counts. The CDR3 DNA reads TGCGCCAGCAGCCCGGAAGGGGGTCGGACAGATACGCAGTATTTT. It yields the protein CASSPEGGRTDTQYF. The gene calls are TRBV4-3 and TRBJ2-3; D is perhaps TRBD1 (6 bases). Per the germline V gene, CDR1 is LGHNA and CDR2 is YSLEER. Trimming left V 4 bases short and J 3 bases short, with 14 bases between. CDR3 length: 15 residues.

This clonotype showed up many times. The rearrangement links TRBV6-5 to TRBJ2-1; D assignment may be TRBD1 or TRBD2 (5 bases each). In germline, CDR1 is MNHEY, CDR2 SVGAGI. The CDR3 is 15 amino acids. V was clipped by 5 bases and J by 2 bases, with 13 bases between them. The CDR3 nucleotides read TGTGCCAGCAGTGGAGTGCAGGGACCCTACAATGAGCAGTTCTTC. This encodes CASSGVQGPYNEQFF.

This chain connects TRBV20-1 to TRBJ2-1, with TRBD2 matching over 8 bases. Germline CDR1 and CDR2: DFQATT and SNEGSKA (reference sequence). CDR3 size: 16 residues. V was pared by 3 bases and J by 2 bases, with 9 bases of the junction left unmatched. The CDR3 nucleotides are TGCAGTGCTAGCGGGAGGGCCTTGGTCCCCTACAATGAGCAGTTCTTC. It is translated as CSASGRALVPYNEQFF.

This clonotype was counted many times. The V and J genes are TRBV6-5 and TRBJ2-4; the match to TRBD2 covers 8 bases. CDR3 size: 14 residues. Germline CDR1 is MNHEY and CDR2 is SVGAGI. V shed 8 bases, J shed 6 bases, and the junction held 9 bases outside the gene matches. The CDR3 DNA is TGTGCCAGCGCCGTGGGACTAGACGGAAACATTCAGTACTTC. Translated, it gives CASAVGLDGNIQYF.

This clonotype was observed once. The CDR3 region is CASSRNGHLNSPLHF. DNA of the CDR3: TGTGCCAGCAGCCGAAACGGGCATCTTAATTCACCCCTCCACTTT. The chain recombines TRBV14 with TRBJ1-6; no firm D call. V was clipped by 4 bases and J by 6 bases, with 13 bases between them. The CDR3 is 15 residues long. Germline CDR1 is SGHDN and CDR2 is FVKESK.

The chain combines TRBV5-1 with TRBJ2-1; tentatively, D is TRBD2 (5 bases). This CDR3 spans 14 amino acids. V was pared by 5 bases and J by 7 bases, with 16 bases between. The germline V gene encodes CDR1 SGHRS and CDR2 YFSETQ. In nucleotides, the CDR3 is TGCGCCAGCAGGGTGGAGGTCGGGGAGAATGAGCAGTTCTTC. It specifies CASRVEVGENEQFF.

V and J are TRBV3-1 and TRBJ2-1; unclear D gene. V was pared by 1 base and J by 5 bases, with 12 bases between. Germline CDR1 is LGHDT and CDR2 is YNNKEL (reference sequence). The CDR3 contains 15 residues. DNA for the CDR3: TGTGCCAGCAGCCAAGGTGGTAGTAGGAACAATGAGCAGTTCTTC. Translating gives CASSQGGSRNNEQFF.

This clonotype has just a few counts. The chain recombines TRBV7-9 with TRBJ2-6; 9 nucleotides align to TRBD1. The V and J ends lost 10 bases and 0 bases, in that order; junction bases with no gene match: 10. This CDR3 has 17 residues. The germline V gene encodes CDR1 SEHNR and CDR2 FQNEAQ (reference sequence). CDR3 amino acids: CATLNRGRVSGANVLTF. For the CDR3, the DNA is TGTGCCACCTTGAACAGGGGGCGCGTCTCTGGGGCCAACGTCCTGACTTTC.

The rearrangement uses TRBV20-1 and TRBJ2-5, with TRBD2 as a possible D gene (5 bases). CDR1 and CDR2 from the germline V gene are DFQATT and SNEGSKA (reference sequence). This CDR3 has 14 residues. V was shortened by 2 bases and J by 3 bases, with 13 bases between the two germline ends. The CDR3 is CSARRGSIEETQYF. CDR3 sequence (DNA): TGCAGTGCTAGACGGGGATCTATTGAAGAGACCCAGTACTTC.

This sequence joins TRBV5-6 and TRBJ2-3; D possibly corresponds to TRBD1 (6 bases). The V and J ends lost 0 bases and 0 bases respectively, with 26 bases between them. The CDR3 runs to 21 residues. Germline assignment: CDR1 SGHDT and CDR2 YYEEEE. CDR3 in amino acids: CASSLGALGLRTVSSTDTQYF. For the CDR3, the DNA is TGTGCCAGCAGCTTGGGGGCCCTAGGCCTCCGGACAGTCTCGAGCACAGATACGCAGTATTTT.

This chain uses TRBV15 with TRBJ2-5, with no clear D. The CDR3 covers 14 residues. V shed 1 base and J shed 1 base, with 7 bases lying between them. In germline, CDR1 is LNHNV, CDR2 YYDKDF (reference sequence). In DNA, the CDR3 is TGTGCCACCAGCAGAGGGCCAGGCCAAGAGACCCAGTACTTC. The encoded protein is CATSRGPGQETQYF. Combining the CDR3 with reference TRBV15 and TRBJ2-5 gives the whole variable domain DAMVIQNPRYQVTQFGKPVTLSCSQTLNHNVMYWYQQKSSQAPKLLFHYYDKDFNNEADTPDNFQSRRPNTSFCFLDIRSPGLGDTAMYLCATSRGPGQETQYFGPGTRLLVL.

There are a few counts of this clonotype. The rearrangement joins TRBV28 to TRBJ2-7; perhaps TRBD1 as D (6 bases). Per the germline V gene, CDR1 is MDHEN and CDR2 is SYDVKM. This CDR3 contains 14 residues. V lost 5 bases and J lost 3, with 14 bases in between. CDR3 DNA sequence: TGTGCCAGCAGTCAACATCAACAGGGCTACGAGCAGTACTTC. Translated: CASSQHQQGYEQYF.

This chain uses TRBV27 with TRBJ2-5, with D unclear. The closer fit of TRBJ2-7 to the DNA end suggests the J call may be wrong. The CDR3 runs to 13 residues. The germline V gene encodes CDR1 MNHEY and CDR2 SMNVEV (reference sequence). CDR3: CATSPVFGYEQYF. The CDR3 DNA is TGTGCCACCTCCCCCGTTTTCGGCTACGAGCAGTACTTC.

This sequence joins TRBV4-1 and TRBJ1-2, with 7 bases fitting TRBD1. Germline V lookup: CDR1 MGHRA, CDR2 YSYEKL. This CDR3 contains 20 residues. Trimming removed 0 bases from V and 5 bases from J; junction bases left unmatched: 21. The CDR3 DNA follows: TGCGCCAGCAGCCAAGATCCAGGACAGGACGCCATCCTTCGTACGTATGGCTACACCTTC. Residues: CASSQDPGQDAILRTYGYTF.

The CDR3 is CASSSGLGPSYEQYF. The CDR3 nucleotides are TGTGCCAGCAGTAGCGGCTTGGGACCCTCCTACGAGCAGTACTTC. J is TRBJ2-4 and V is TRBV7-2; D may be TRBD2 (6 bases). The J call may be mistaken, given a closer DNA end match to TRBJ2-7. The CDR3 loop spans 15 amino acids. The germline gives CDR1 SGHTA, CDR2 FQGNSA.

The V gene is TRBV18, the J gene TRBJ2-3; 7 nucleotides line up with TRBD1. This CDR3 is 16 amino acids long. The germline V gene encodes CDR1 KGHSH and CDR2 LQKENI. The J segment lost 4 bases and the V segment lost 6 bases, leaving 13 bases of the junction unmatched. The CDR3 region is CASSNQPRGMADTQYF. DNA for the CDR3: TGTGCCAGCTCGAATCAGCCCAGGGGGATGGCAGATACGCAGTATTTT.

The chain uses TRBV27 and TRBJ2-3; no reliable D call. The CDR3 has 15 amino acids. Trimming stripped 5 bases from V and 1 base from J, with 13 bases between. The germline gives CDR1 MNHEY, CDR2 SMNVEV (reference sequence). CDR3 region: CASSPRVRRTDTQYF. CDR3 DNA: TGTGCCAGCAGTCCACGAGTCCGGCGCACAGATACGCAGTATTTT.

This clonotype has just one count. The V call is TRBV25-1, the J call TRBJ2-1, with TRBD1 identical over 9 bases. Germline V gives CDR1 MGHDK, CDR2 SYGVNS. V dropped 5 bases and J dropped 11; count of bases not matched to a gene: 7. CDR3 size: 13 residues. The CDR3 bases are TGTGCCAGCAGTACCCAGGACAGGGGAAAGCAGTTCTTC. This translates into CASSTQDRGKQFF.

In nucleotides, the CDR3 is TGTGCCAGCAGCCAAGACCGGACAGGGATCGAGGAGCAGTACTTC. Protein: CASSQDRTGIEEQYF. The rearrangement links TRBV4-2 to TRBJ2-7; 8 bases line up with TRBD1. Trimming at V came to 0 bases and at J to 7 bases, leaving 8 bases not matched to a gene. Germline assignment: CDR1 LGHNA and CDR2 YNFKEQ. The length of the CDR3 is 15 residues.

This chain joins TRBV19 and TRBJ1-5, with D tentatively TRBD1 (6 bases). In germline, CDR1 is LNHDA, CDR2 SQIVND (reference sequence). V lost 6 bases and J 7 bases, leaving 19 bases between the germline ends. The CDR3 contains 15 residues. In DNA, the CDR3 is TGTGCCAGTAGCCGGTGGGCAGGGGTGCGACAGCCCCAGCATTTT. Its protein product is CASSRWAGVRQPQHF.

The J gene is TRBJ2-1, the V gene TRBV29-1, with TRBD1 as a possible D gene (5 bases). Germline V lookup: CDR1 SQVTM, CDR2 ANQGSEA. The CDR3 has 13 residues. V lost 4 bases, J lost 0 bases, and 7 bases lay in between. DNA of the CDR3: TGCAGCGTTGCCAGGGACTCCTACAATGAGCAGTTCTTC. Residues: CSVARDSYNEQFF.

This clonotype showed up many times. The chain combines TRBV10-3 with TRBJ1-4, with D possibly TRBD1 on 5 matching bases. V was pared by 6 bases and J by 3 bases, with 14 bases between. The CDR3 sequence is 15 residues long. Germline assignment: CDR1 ENHRY and CDR2 SYGVKD. In nucleotides, the CDR3 is TGTGCCATCAGCGCTACAGGTCGACCTAATGAAAAACTGTTTTTT. Its translation is CAISATGRPNEKLFF.

This clonotype has just a few counts. The V gene is TRBV7-2, the J gene TRBJ2-6, with TRBD2 matching over 13 bases. The length of the CDR3 is 18 residues. Germline V gene data show CDR1 as SGHTA and CDR2 as FQGNSA. V was pared by 5 bases and J by 3 bases, with 7 bases of the junction left unmatched. CDR3 sequence: CASSIRTSGRNGANVLTF. The CDR3 DNA is TGTGCCAGCAGCATCAGGACTAGCGGGAGAAATGGGGCCAACGTCCTGACTTTC.

The chain carries TRBV18 and TRBJ2-1; D is ambiguous. Germline V CDR1 and CDR2: KGHSH, LQKENI. The CDR3 sequence is 14 residues long. V was shortened by 5 bases and J by 5 bases, with 13 bases between the two germline ends. DNA of the CDR3: TGTGCCAGCTCATTCATGGGGTTCGACAATGAGCAGTTCTTC. Amino acids: CASSFMGFDNEQFF.

This chain links TRBV29-1 with TRBJ2-5; 7 nucleotides match TRBD2. The DNA end is a closer match to TRBJ2-7, so the J assignment may be wrong. CDR3 length: 13 residues. Germline V gives CDR1 SQVTM, CDR2 ANQGSEA. CDR3 nucleotide sequence: TGCAGCGCTGCCGGCGGTAGCGGGCGCGAGCAGTACTTC. It yields the protein CSAAGGSGREQYF.

A few counts support this clonotype. DNA for the CDR3: TGTGCCAGCAAGCCCTCAGGGGGTGGAAACACCATATATTTT. Amino acid sequence: CASKPSGGGNTIYF. The chain is built from TRBV25-1 and TRBJ1-3; 7 positions agree with TRBD1. Per germline, CDR1 MGHDK and CDR2 SYGVNS. The V and J ends lost 7 bases and 3 bases, in that order; junction bases with no gene match: 6. The CDR3 loop spans 14 amino acids.

Only a few counts were recorded for this clonotype. This chain's CDR3 is CASSQGLAGNTGELFF. The CDR3, as DNA: TGTGCCAGCAGCCAAGGACTAGCGGGGAACACCGGGGAGCTGTTTTTT. The chain is built from TRBV3-1 and TRBJ2-2; 10 bases map to TRBD2. There are 16 residues in the CDR3. Unmatched junction bases numbered 0, after V lost 1 base and J lost 1 base. Germline CDR1 LGHDT, CDR2 YNNKEL (reference sequence). Looking up the rest from reference TRBV3-1 and TRBJ2-2 gives the full variable domain: DTAVSQTPKYLVTQMGNDKSIKCEQNLGHDTMYWYKQDSKKFLKIMFSYNNKELIINETVPNRFSPKSPDKAHLNLHINSLELGDSAVYFCASSQGLAGNTGELFFGEGSRLTVL.

This clonotype came up many times. This sequence joins TRBV6-5 and TRBJ2-1, with TRBD2 matching over 14 bases. The CDR3 consists of 17 residues. Unmatched junction bases numbered 10, after V lost 6 bases and J lost 6 bases. Germline V lookup: CDR1 MNHEY, CDR2 SVGAGI. This chain's CDR3 is CASRQQRGLAGANEQFF. Written as DNA, the CDR3 is TGTGCCAGCAGGCAGCAACGGGGACTAGCGGGGGCCAATGAGCAGTTCTTC.

In its sample, this clonotype was seen many times. The rearrangement joins TRBV6-5 to TRBJ2-7, with no clear D. This CDR3 contains 15 residues. Germline assignment: CDR1 MNHEY and CDR2 SVGAGI. The ends were cut back, 2 bases at V and 3 bases at J, with 14 bases in the middle. This CDR3 is CASSYRPNKFYEQYF. DNA for the CDR3: TGTGCCAGCAGTTACAGACCTAATAAATTCTACGAGCAGTACTTC.

This clonotype came up a few times. The chain is built from TRBV7-2 and TRBJ2-1; D remains ambiguous. Trimming took off 5 bases at V and 7 bases at J, with 12 bases between the two ends. The CDR3 contains 13 residues. The germline gives CDR1 SGHTA, CDR2 FQGNSA. The CDR3 DNA reads TGTGCCAGCAGCCCGAGTTACAGAAATGAGCAGTTCTTC. Translating it yields CASSPSYRNEQFF. The full variable domain, in which reference TRBV7-2 and TRBJ2-1 provide the parts outside the CDR3, is GAGVSQSPSNKVTEKGKDVELRCDPISGHTALYWYRQSLGQGLEFLIYFQGNSAPDKSGLPSDRFSAERTGGSVSTLTIQRTQQEDSAVYLCASSPSYRNEQFFGPGTRLTVL.